These 28 T cell receptor beta chains were sequenced from one sample in a study of T cell clonality in common variable immunodeficiency. Study-level points and caveats: Reportedly, TCR beta sequences from common variable immunodeficiency showed fewer deletions and N-nucleotide insertions.

These receptors have no identified antigens. Profiling relied on immunoSEQ multiplex PCR, and the TCRdb table lists in-frame clones only, not all of them. The sample was found to contain 15,000 to 20,000 clones, and every one recurs. The sequenced sample consisted of peripheral blood mononuclear cells. The source of these receptors is a human donor with common variable immunodeficiency.

The table lists this clone with many counts. The read is 3 residues too short to cover the CDR3 end, so that end is filled in from the germline J gene. This chain uses TRBV18 with TRBJ2-7; possible D gene TRBD1, 5 bases. V lost 3 bases and J 2 bases, leaving 11 bases between the germline ends. Looked up from germline, CDR1 is KGHSH and CDR2 is LQKENI. CDR3 length equals 14 residues. CDR3: CASSPLRETYEQYF. The covered CDR3 bases are TGTGCCAGCTCACCCCTCAGGGAAACCTACGAG.

For this clone: The DNA ends 3 residues before the CDR3 does, and the rest of the CDR3 is filled in from the germline J gene. The rearrangement uses TRBV19 and TRBJ2-3; tentative D call: TRBD2 (6 bases). Germline V gene data show CDR1 as LNHDA and CDR2 as SQIVND (reference sequence). This CDR3 is 13 amino acids long. Trimming left V 6 bases short and J 5 bases short, with 12 bases between. The part of the CDR3 DNA that was read is TGTGCCAGTAGCTTTTCGGAGGGAGATACG. It encodes CASSFSEGDT. The full CDR3 protein reads CASSFSEGDTQYF.

Many counts were recorded for this clone. Read coverage stops 3 residues before the CDR3 terminus; the germline J gene supplies the remainder. The chain links TRBV15 to TRBJ2-5, with TRBD1 matching 7 bases. The V gene's germline CDR1 is LNHNV and CDR2 YYDKDF (reference sequence). With V trimmed by 1 base and J by 0 bases, 14 bases remained unmatched. The CDR3 loop spans 19 amino acids. This chain's CDR3 is CATSRAARDSLSYQETQYF. The CDR3 DNA, read in part, is TGTGCCACCAGCAGAGCCGCAAGGGACAGCCTCTCGTACCAAGAGACC.

This clone has only a few counts. Read coverage stops 3 residues before the CDR3 terminus; the germline J gene supplies the remainder. V usage is TRBV7-3 and J usage is TRBJ2-1, with 7 bases aligning to TRBD2. The germline CDR1 and CDR2 sequences are SGHTA and FQGTGA. The CDR3 spans 14 residues. The ends lost 7 bases at V and 4 bases at J; junction bases unmatched: 7. CDR3 residues: CASTIAAGYNEQFF. The sequenced part of the CDR3 DNA is TGTGCCAGCACCATAGCAGCGGGGTACAATGAG.

The CDR3 loop is CSASDGRGAFYEQYF. The sequenced part of the CDR3 DNA is TGCAGTGCTAGTGATGGGCGGGGGGCCTTCTACGAG. The genes are TRBV20-1 and TRBJ2-7; 8 bases match TRBD2. Coverage ceases 3 residues before the CDR3 finishes, and the germline J gene fills in the end. This CDR3 spans 15 amino acids. CDR1 DFQATT and CDR2 SNEGSKA come from the germline V gene (reference sequence). Losses at the gene ends were 3 bases for V and 3 bases for J; bases not matched to a gene: 10.

This clone has at least ten counts. The read halts 3 residues ahead of the CDR3 end, with the missing end drawn from the germline J gene. V is TRBV30 and J is TRBJ1-1; 7 nucleotides match TRBD1. This CDR3 region has 15 residues. The ends lost 1 base at V and 5 bases at J; junction bases unmatched: 10. Germline CDR1 GTSNPN, CDR2 SVGIG (reference sequence). The covered CDR3 bases are TGTGCCTGGAGTGACAGCATGACAGGGTTAACTGAA. This translates into CAWSDSMTGLTE. The full CDR3 sequence reads CAWSDSMTGLTEAFF. The entire variable domain, with the rest obtained from reference TRBV30 and TRBJ1-1, is as follows: SQTIHQWPATLVQPVGSPLSLECTVEGTSNPNLYWYRQAAGRGLQLLFYSVGIGQISSEVPQNLSASRPQDRQFILSSKKLLLSDSGFYLCAWSDSMTGLTEAFFGQGTRLTVV.

The sample holds many counts of this clone. The sequenced CDR3 bases are TGCGCCAGCAGTCACCTATCCTACGAG. This codes for CASSHLSYE. The entire CDR3 protein reads CASSHLSYEQYF. The rearrangement links TRBV23-1 to TRBJ2-7, with D uncertain. Read coverage stops 3 residues before the CDR3 terminus; the germline J gene supplies the remainder. TRBV23-1 is designated an ORF whose function remains uncertain. V lost 3 bases and J 1 base, leaving 4 bases between the germline ends. This CDR3 comprises 12 residues.

This clone was counted between two and nine times. The CDR3 extends 3 residues past the end of the read, so its final part is completed from the germline J gene. The chain recombines TRBV7-2 with TRBJ2-3; possible D gene TRBD1, 5 bases. V lost 1 base to trimming and J lost 5 bases, with 7 bases between them. This CDR3 region has 13 residues. CDR1 SGHTA and CDR2 FQGNSA come from the germline V gene. The DNA read from the CDR3 is TGTGCCAGCAGCTTAGTGCAGGGAGATACG. Encoded protein: CASSLVQGDT. In full, the CDR3 is CASSLVQGDTQYF.

This clone came up a few times. The read stops 3 residues short of the end of the CDR3; the missing end is completed from the germline J gene. The chain joins TRBV18 to TRBJ2-5; D uncertain. The V gene's germline CDR1 is KGHSH and CDR2 LQKENI. V lost 3 bases to trimming and J lost 5 bases, with 10 bases between them. There are 13 residues in the CDR3. CDR3 loop: CASSPHPSETQYF. The CDR3 DNA, read in part, is TGTGCCAGCTCACCTCACCCAAGCGAGACC.

The table lists this clone with many counts. The DNA ends 3 residues before the CDR3 does, and the rest of the CDR3 is filled in from the germline J gene. V and J are TRBV12-3 or TRBV12-4 and TRBJ1-3; weak D call: TRBD1 (6 bases). V was trimmed by 5 bases and J by 0 bases, leaving 11 bases between them. The CDR3 sequence is 15 residues long. CDR3 sequence reads: CASSKQGISGNTIYF. The sequenced part of the CDR3 DNA is TGTGCCAGCAGTAAACAGGGCATCTCTGGAAACACC.

This clone was detected ten times or more. The observed sequence ends 3 residues before the CDR3 terminus, with the missing tail filled in from the germline J gene. The chain couples TRBV18 to TRBJ2-7; the match to TRBD2 covers 7 bases. CDR1 KGHSH and CDR2 LQKENI come from the germline V gene. The J segment lost 4 bases and the V segment lost 6 bases, leaving 9 bases of the junction unmatched. The length of the CDR3 is 14 residues. The CDR3 DNA, read in part, is TGTGCCAGCTCCCCTATCGGGGGGAGTTACGAG. Translating it yields CASSPIGGSYE. The entire CDR3 protein is CASSPIGGSYEQYF.

CDR3 DNA, as far as it was read: TGTGCCAGTAGTGCGAACAGGGGGCTTCCC. Translating it yields CASSANRGLP. The whole CDR3 is CASSANRGLPQHF. V is TRBV19 and J is TRBJ1-5, with 9 bases aligning to TRBD1. The sequenced fragment ends 3 residues before the CDR3 boundary, so the rest is inferred from the germline J gene. The CDR3 totals 13 residues. Germline CDR1 reads LNHDA; CDR2 reads SQIVND (reference sequence).

This clone was recorded a few times. The CDR3 end is not reached by the read, which stops 3 residues before it; the germline J gene fills it in. This chain links TRBV7-2 with TRBJ2-7, with 8 positions matching TRBD2. The J segment lost 5 bases and the V segment lost 0 bases, leaving 9 bases of the junction unmatched. The CDR3 runs to 16 residues. Germline CDR1 is SGHTA and CDR2 is FQGNSA. Partial CDR3 DNA: TGTGCCAGCAGCTTAGCCGCGGGACTAGTGAACCACGAG. Encoded protein: CASSLAAGLVNHE. In full, the CDR3 reads CASSLAAGLVNHEQYF.

The table lists this clone with many counts. Read sequence stops 3 residues before the CDR3 end, and the germline J gene provides the missing end. The gene calls are TRBV19 and TRBJ2-7; 10 bases agree with TRBD2. The V segment lost 4 bases and the J segment 3 bases; nucleotides outside the gene matches: 6. The CDR3 is made up of 15 amino acids. Germline V gene sequence: CDR1 LNHDA, CDR2 SQIVND (reference sequence). The covered CDR3 bases are TGTGCCAGTAGTACATCACTAGCGGGGTACTACGAG. This gives the protein CASSTSLAGYYE. The entire CDR3 protein is CASSTSLAGYYEQYF.

This clone was seen only a few times. The read comes to an end 3 residues before the CDR3 does, leaving the germline J gene to fill in the end. The chain carries TRBV11-2 and TRBJ2-5; TRBD2 aligns across 8 bases. In germline, CDR1 is SGHAT, CDR2 FQNNGV. The CDR3 is 15 amino acids. Germline trimming cut 4 bases from V and 4 bases from J; bases unmatched to any gene: 8. The CDR3 loop reads CASSSGTSLVETQYF. The CDR3 bases that were read are TGTGCCAGCAGCTCCGGGACTAGTTTAGTAGAGACC.

Turning to this clone: From the germline J gene comes the end of the CDR3, since the read stops 3 residues before it. J is TRBJ2-3 and V is TRBV6-1; D remains ambiguous. Germline CDR1 and CDR2: MNHNS and SASEGT. The ends were cut back, 2 bases at V and 0 bases at J, with 12 bases in the middle. The CDR3 runs 16 residues. The CDR3: CASSESRQSSTDTQYF. The CDR3 bases that were read are TGTGCCAGCAGTGAAAGCAGGCAGTCAAGCACAGATACG.

This clone occurred a few times. Sequencing ends 3 residues short of the CDR3 end; the germline J gene provides the rest. The rearrangement links TRBV18 to TRBJ2-3; D is ambiguous. Trimming left V 7 bases short and J 1 base short, with 9 bases between. This CDR3 spans 13 amino acids. CDR1 is KGHSH and CDR2 is LQKENI in the germline V gene. CDR3 DNA (partial): TGTGCCAGCTTAATCTCCGGCACAGATACG. Protein product: CASLISGTDT. The whole CDR3 region reads CASLISGTDTQYF.

About this clone: Read data end 3 residues before the CDR3 end; the end is taken from the germline J gene. V is TRBV30 and J is TRBJ2-3; 7 nucleotides match TRBD2. Germline V gives CDR1 GTSNPN, CDR2 SVGIG (reference sequence). The V segment lost 4 bases and the J segment 1 base; nucleotides outside the gene matches: 8. This CDR3 contains 15 residues. The sequenced CDR3 bases are TGTGCCTGGACGACCGGGGGGAGTGGCACAGATACG. Protein sequence: CAWTTGGSGTDT. The whole CDR3 protein reads CAWTTGGSGTDTQYF. Variable domain in full (rest from reference TRBV30 and TRBJ2-3): SQTIHQWPATLVQPVGSPLSLECTVEGTSNPNLYWYRQAAGRGLQLLFYSVGIGQISSEVPQNLSASRPQDRQFILSSKKLLLSDSGFYLCAWTTGGSGTDTQYFGPGTRLTVL.

Ten or more counts support this clone. The read terminates 3 residues before the CDR3 end, so the remaining end is supplied by the germline J gene. The chain combines TRBV10-1 with TRBJ2-3; 8 bases match TRBD1. The CDR3 is made up of 15 amino acids. The V segment lost 5 bases and the J segment 4 bases; nucleotides outside the gene matches: 8. CDR1 and CDR2 (germline): WNHNN, SYGVQD (reference sequence). The CDR3 here is CASSPGQGWADTQYF. The sequenced CDR3 bases are TGCGCCAGCAGTCCTGGACAGGGATGGGCAGATACG.

In its sample, this clone was seen many times. The read ends 3 residues early relative to the CDR3; the germline J gene fills the gap. V usage is TRBV2 and J usage is TRBJ1-2; D remains ambiguous. The CDR3 consists of 13 residues. V lost 3 bases to trimming and J lost 3 bases, with 8 bases between them. CDR1 and CDR2 (germline): SNHLY, FYNNEI. CDR3 sequence: CASSDAVHYGYTF. CDR3 DNA (partial): TGTGCCAGCAGTGATGCGGTTCACTATGGC.

Only a few counts were recorded for this clone. With the read ending 3 residues before the CDR3 end, the germline J gene is used to fill in that end. V is TRBV6-1 and J is TRBJ1-5; D ambiguous. Trimming stripped 4 bases from V and 0 bases from J, with 7 bases between. Per the germline V gene, CDR1 is MNHNS and CDR2 is SASEGT. This CDR3 region has 14 residues. The covered CDR3 bases are TGTGCCAGCAGTGCGCGAGTTAGCAATCAGCCC. As protein: CASSARVSNQP. The complete CDR3 protein is CASSARVSNQPQHF.

The table lists this clone with many counts. The read stops 3 residues short of the end of the CDR3; the missing end is completed from the germline J gene. The J gene is TRBJ1-1, the V gene TRBV29-1, with 7 bases matching TRBD1. Unmatched junction bases numbered 8, after V lost 0 bases and J lost 7 bases. From germline, CDR1 is SQVTM and CDR2 ANQGSEA. The CDR3 has 14 amino acids. CDR3: CSVEDLMGQNEAFF. The sequenced CDR3 bases are TGCAGCGTTGAAGATCTAATGGGACAGAATGAA.

For this clone: The read stops 3 residues short of the end of the CDR3; the missing end is completed from the germline J gene. The gene calls are TRBV19 and TRBJ1-2; no clear D gene. Trimming shortened V by 6 bases and J by 7 bases, and 9 bases separated the two germline ends. The CDR3 totals 11 residues. Per germline, CDR1 LNHDA and CDR2 SQIVND (reference sequence). The covered CDR3 bases are TGTGCCAGTAGAACGACGGGTGGC. This encodes CASRTTGG. The full-length CDR3 reads as CASRTTGGYTF.

Points on this clone: The read ends 3 residues before the CDR3 terminus; that terminus is restored from the germline J gene. The chain uses TRBV29-1 and TRBJ2-5; either TRBD1 or TRBD2 may supply D (5 bases each). Trimming pared 4 bases from V and 4 bases from J, leaving 13 bases between. CDR3 length: 13 residues. In germline, CDR1 is SQVTM, CDR2 ANQGSEA. CDR3 amino acids: CSVVVGERETQYF. The part of the CDR3 DNA that was read is TGCAGCGTTGTGGTAGGGGAGCGAGAGACC.

This clone was counted only a few times. Read data end 3 residues before the CDR3 end; the end is taken from the germline J gene. The chain combines TRBV7-2 with TRBJ2-1, with D unresolved. The CDR3 loop spans 14 amino acids. CDR1 is SGHTA and CDR2 is FQGNSA in the germline V gene. The V gene lost 1 base and the J gene lost 1 base, with 5 bases spanning the gap. The sequenced part of the CDR3 DNA is TGTGCCAGCAGCTTAGGCGGTTCCTACAATGAG. Translation gives CASSLGGSYNE. The CDR3 reads in full as CASSLGGSYNEQFF.

At least ten counts were recorded for this clone. With the read ending 3 residues before the CDR3 end, the germline J gene is used to fill in that end. The chain couples TRBV18 to TRBJ2-6; no clear D gene. The germline CDR1 and CDR2 sequences are KGHSH and LQKENI. This CDR3 region has 12 residues. The V and J ends lost 6 bases and 10 bases respectively, with 10 bases between them. CDR3 sequence reads: CASSGGPNVLTF. The sequenced part of the CDR3 DNA is TGTGCCAGCTCCGGCGGCCCAAACGTC.

This clone was picked up many times. The read ends 3 residues shy of where the CDR3 ends; the end is completed using the germline J gene. The chain recombines TRBV19 with TRBJ2-7; 11 bases line up with TRBD1. The V segment lost 3 bases and the J segment 5 bases; nucleotides outside the gene matches: 9. The V gene's germline CDR1 is LNHDA and CDR2 SQIVND (reference sequence). This CDR3 has 16 amino acids. The chain's CDR3 is CASSIRSGQGANEQYF. The sequenced part of the CDR3 DNA is TGTGCCAGTAGTATCCGCTCAGGACAGGGGGCCAACGAG.

This clone was seen at least ten times. The DNA ends 3 residues before the CDR3 does, and the rest of the CDR3 is filled in from the germline J gene. The chain links TRBV30 to TRBJ2-1, with 9 bases identical to TRBD2. Germline V gives CDR1 GTSNPN, CDR2 SVGIG (reference sequence). There are 17 residues in the CDR3. V lost 0 bases and J lost 7; bases outside the gene matches: 13. Incomplete CDR3 DNA: TGTGCCTGGAGTGTAGGTCAAGCGGGGGGCCCCTTGAATGAG. Its translation: CAWSVGQAGGPLNE. In full, the CDR3 is CAWSVGQAGGPLNEQFF.